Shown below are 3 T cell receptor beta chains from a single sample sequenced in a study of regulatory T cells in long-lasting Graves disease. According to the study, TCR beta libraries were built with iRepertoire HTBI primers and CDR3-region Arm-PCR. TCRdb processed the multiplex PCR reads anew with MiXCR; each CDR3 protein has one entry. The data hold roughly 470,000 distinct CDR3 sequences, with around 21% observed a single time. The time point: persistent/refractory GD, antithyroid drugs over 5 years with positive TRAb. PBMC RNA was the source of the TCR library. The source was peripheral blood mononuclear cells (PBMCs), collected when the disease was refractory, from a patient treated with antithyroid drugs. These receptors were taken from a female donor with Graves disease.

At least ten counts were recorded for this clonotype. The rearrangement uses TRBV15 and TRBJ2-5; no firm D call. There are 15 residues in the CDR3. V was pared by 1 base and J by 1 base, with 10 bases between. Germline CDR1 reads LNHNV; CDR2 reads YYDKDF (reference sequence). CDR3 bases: TGTGCCACCAGCAGAGTAGGCGTGGGCCAAGAGACCCAGTACTTC. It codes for CATSRVGVGQETQYF. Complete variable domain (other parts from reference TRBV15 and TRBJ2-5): DAMVIQNPRYQVTQFGKPVTLSCSQTLNHNVMYWYQQKSSQAPKLLFHYYDKDFNNEADTPDNFQSRRPNTSFCFLDIRSPGLGDTAMYLCATSRVGVGQETQYFGPGTRLLVL.

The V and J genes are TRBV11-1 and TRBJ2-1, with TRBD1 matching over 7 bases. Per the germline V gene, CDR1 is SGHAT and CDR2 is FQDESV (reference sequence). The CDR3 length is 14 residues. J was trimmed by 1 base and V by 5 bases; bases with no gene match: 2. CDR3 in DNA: TGTGCCAGCAGCATACAGGGGTCCTACAATGAGCAGTTCTTC. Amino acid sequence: CASSIQGSYNEQFF.

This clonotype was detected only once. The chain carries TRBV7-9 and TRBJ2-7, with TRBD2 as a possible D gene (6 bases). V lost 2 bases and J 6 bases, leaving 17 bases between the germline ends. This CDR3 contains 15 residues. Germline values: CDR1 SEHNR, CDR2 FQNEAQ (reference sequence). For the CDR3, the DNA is TGTGCCAGCAGCTTACCAGCGGGTGGGTCCCGCGAGCAGTACTTC. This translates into CASSLPAGGSREQYF.